The rows below give T cell receptor beta chains drawn from one sample of a study of T cell responses to AZD1222 COVID-19 vaccine. Sequencing used immunoSEQ multiplex PCR; TCRdb keeps in-frame clones, though not all of them. The repertoire includes roughly 95,000 clones, roughly 92% of them detected once, and under 3.5% sits in the top ten. This material consisted of peripheral blood, taken 28 days after the second AZD1222 dose. These receptors came from an adult who received the AZD1222 COVID-19 vaccine. Both conserved end residues are part of each CDR3.

TRBV13	TRBJ2-4	CASSDGGVGKNIQYF
TRBV7-2	TRBJ1-4	CASSAQVGNEKLFF
TRBV4-1	TRBJ2-1	CASSPQWLNNEQFF
TRBV7-9	TRBJ1-2	CASSLIGGNYGYTF
TRBV5-6	TRBJ2-5	CASSERWRVSETQYF
TRBV28	TRBJ1-6	CASSSQTATIFNSPLHF
TRBV5-1	TRBJ2-3	CASSSGATHTDTQYF
TRBV5-8	TRBJ2-3	CASSLVDTQYF
TRBV5-4	TRBJ1-1	CASSLRSRQNTEAFF
TRBV2	TRBJ2-5	CASRGDRGETQYF
TRBV11-1	TRBJ1-6	CASSPEGHNSPLHF
TRBV4-2	TRBJ2-2	CASSQPPWAGGRSGELFF
TRBV19	TRBJ2-1	CASSMGPYNEQFF
TRBV27	TRBJ2-7	CASSFGTAYEQYF
TRBV19	TRBJ1-5	CASSINRDDQPQHF